What follows are 5 T cell receptor beta chains derived from one specimen sequenced in a study of beta chain features in type 1 diabetes. The study, taken as a whole, reports: Researchers report that Type 1 diabetes patients had moderately but significantly shorter TCRB CDR3s across all four CD4+ subsets.

TCRB transcripts that were expressed got sequenced, as all of the isolated RNA had been reverse transcribed. Using immunoSEQ multiplex PCR, the repertoire was profiled, and TCRdb retains in-frame clones only, with some absent. The sample holds around 70,000 clones, roughly 49% seen once. Antigen specificity for these receptors is unknown. Material for sequencing was central memory CD4+ T cells from blood. These receptors originate from a man under 40 with type 1 diabetes.

The genes are TRBV29-1 and TRBJ2-1; 7 bases are shared with TRBD1. CDR3 length: 13 amino acids. V lost 6 bases and J lost 3; bases outside the gene matches: 5. CDR1 SQVTM and CDR2 ANQGSEA come from the germline V gene. The CDR3 here is CSVAGTVYNEQFF. The CDR3, as DNA: TGCAGCGTCGCCGGGACAGTCTACAATGAGCAGTTCTTC.

The V gene is TRBV10-3, the J gene TRBJ1-1; 11 bases are shared with TRBD1. This CDR3 spans 15 amino acids. Trimming took 4 bases from V and 4 from J; bases not matched to a gene: 5. The germline CDR1 and CDR2 sequences are ENHRY and SYGVKD. This CDR3 is CAISGTGGDGTEAFF. The CDR3 bases are TGTGCCATCAGTGGGACAGGGGGCGATGGCACTGAAGCTTTCTTT.

The rearrangement uses TRBV15 and TRBJ2-5; no clear D gene. There are 16 residues in the CDR3. CDR1 and CDR2 from the germline V gene are LNHNV and YYDKDF (reference sequence). V shed 0 bases and J shed 2 bases, with 13 bases lying between them. CDR3 DNA: TGTGCCACCAGCAGAGATCCCGGCGGAGCACAAGAGACCCAGTACTTC. This codes for CATSRDPGGAQETQYF.

The chain couples TRBV5-1 to TRBJ2-7; 15 nucleotides match TRBD2. This CDR3 contains 15 residues. In germline, CDR1 is SGHRS, CDR2 YFSETQ. Unmatched junction bases numbered 7, after V lost 0 bases and J lost 12 bases. This chain's CDR3 is CASSLDGLAGGTLYF. The CDR3 coding sequence is TGCGCCAGCAGCTTGGACGGACTAGCGGGAGGGACCCTGTACTTC.

The chain uses TRBV6-1 and TRBJ2-3, with 10 nucleotides matching TRBD2. This CDR3 is 15 amino acids long. J lost 1 base, V lost 6 bases, and 4 bases had no gene match. Germline CDR1 is MNHNS and CDR2 is SASEGT. CDR3 DNA sequence: TGTGCCAGCAGCACCGGGACTAGCGGCACAGATACGCAGTATTTT. Residues: CASSTGTSGTDTQYF.